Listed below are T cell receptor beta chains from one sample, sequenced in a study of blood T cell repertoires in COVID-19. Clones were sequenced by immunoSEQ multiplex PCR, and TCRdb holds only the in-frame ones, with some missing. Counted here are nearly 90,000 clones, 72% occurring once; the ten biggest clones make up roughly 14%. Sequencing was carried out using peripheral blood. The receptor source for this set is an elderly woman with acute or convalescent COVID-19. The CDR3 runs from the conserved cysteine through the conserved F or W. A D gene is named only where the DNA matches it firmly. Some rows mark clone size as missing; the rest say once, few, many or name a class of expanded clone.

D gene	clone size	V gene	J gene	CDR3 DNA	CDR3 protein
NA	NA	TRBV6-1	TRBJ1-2	TGTGCCAGCAGTGAGCAGACAGAAGGCCTCGCCTTC	CASSEQTEGLAF
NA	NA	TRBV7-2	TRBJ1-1	TGTGCCAGCAGCACTACACCGAACACTGAAGCTTTCTTT	CASSTTPNTEAFF
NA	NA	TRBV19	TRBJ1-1	TGTGCCAGTAGTATTGGTCAGAAGAACACTGAAGCTTTCTTT	CASSIGQKNTEAFF
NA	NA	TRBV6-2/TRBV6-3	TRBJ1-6	TGTGCCAGCAGTCCACACACAGGGATCTATAATTCACCCCTCCACTTT	CASSPHTGIYNSPLHF
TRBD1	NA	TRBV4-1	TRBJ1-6	TGCGCCAGCAGCCAAGATGGGGGACAGTCACCTCGCTCCTATAATTCACCCCTCCACTTT	CASSQDGGQSPRSYNSPLHF
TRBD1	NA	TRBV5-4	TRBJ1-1	TGTGCCAGCAGCTTACAGGGGGTAGGGACTGAAGCTTTCTTT	CASSLQGVGTEAFF
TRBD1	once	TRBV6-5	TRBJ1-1	TGTGCCAGCAGAGGACAGGGACGGACTGAAGCTTTCTTT	CASRGQGRTEAFF
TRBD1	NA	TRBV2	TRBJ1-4	TGTGCCAGCAGAGACGGGACAGGGAATGAAAAACTGTTTTTT	CASRDGTGNEKLFF
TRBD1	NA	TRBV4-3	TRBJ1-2	TGCGCCAGCAGCCAAGATGTAACTGGCGACAGGGGCCTGGAAGGCTACACCTTC	CASSQDVTGDRGLEGYTF
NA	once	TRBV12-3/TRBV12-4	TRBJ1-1	TGTGCCAGCAGTTTGCGGCAGGGCACTGAAGCTTTCTTT	CASSLRQGTEAFF
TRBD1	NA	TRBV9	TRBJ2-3	TGTGCCAGCAGCTATCCTGACAGGGCAGATACGCAGTATTTT	CASSYPDRADTQYF
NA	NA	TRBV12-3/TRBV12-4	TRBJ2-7	TGTGCCAGCAGTACCCTCAACTGGCGGAAGCAGTACTTC	CASSTLNWRKQYF
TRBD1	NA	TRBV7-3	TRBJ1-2	TGTGCCAGCAGCTTAAGACAGGGGGATGGCTACACCTTC	CASSLRQGDGYTF
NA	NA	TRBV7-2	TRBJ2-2	TGTGCCAGCAGCTTAGGCCCGGGGACCGGGGAGCTGTTTTTT	CASSLGPGTGELFF
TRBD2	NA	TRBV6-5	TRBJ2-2	TGTGCCAGCGCGGGACTAGCGGACACCGGGGAGCTGTTTTTT	CASAGLADTGELFF
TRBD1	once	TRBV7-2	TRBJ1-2	TGTGCCAGCAGCTTAGAGGGGGACAGGGCTAACTATGGCTACACCTTC	CASSLEGDRANYGYTF
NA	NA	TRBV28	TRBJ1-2	TGTGCCAGCAGATCGGTCGGCTACACCTTC	CASRSVGYTF
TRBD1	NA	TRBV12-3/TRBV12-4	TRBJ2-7	TGTGCCAGCAGGCCTACAGGGGCCTACGAGCAGTACTTC	CASRPTGAYEQYF
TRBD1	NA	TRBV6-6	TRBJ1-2	TGTGCCAGCATCACGACAGGGAGTAACTATGGCTACACCTTC	CASITTGSNYGYTF
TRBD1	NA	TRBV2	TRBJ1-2	TGTGCCAGCAACCCCTCATCCGGGACAGCTAACTATGGCTACACCTTC	CASNPSSGTANYGYTF
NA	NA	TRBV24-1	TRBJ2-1	TGTGCCACCAGTGATTACAACGATGAGCAGTTCTTC	CATSDYNDEQFF
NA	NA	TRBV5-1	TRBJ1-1	TGCGCCAGCAGCTTGACCAACGGGGAGATCCTCCGGAACACTGAAGCTTTCTTT	CASSLTNGEILRNTEAFF
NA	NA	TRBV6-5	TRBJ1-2	TGTGCCAGCAGTTACGGGAGCGGAGGCTACACCTTC	CASSYGSGGYTF
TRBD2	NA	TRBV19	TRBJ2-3	TGTGCCAGTGACTATGGCCGGCGGGGGTCCACAGATACGCAGTATTTT	CASDYGRRGSTDTQYF
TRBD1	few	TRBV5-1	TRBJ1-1	TGCGCCAGCAGCTGGGGGGACAGTCGTATGAACACTGAAGCTTTCTTT	CASSWGDSRMNTEAFF
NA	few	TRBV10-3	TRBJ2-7	TGTGCCATCGGAGGAATAAGGTCCCGAAACGAGCAGTACTTC	CAIGGIRSRNEQYF